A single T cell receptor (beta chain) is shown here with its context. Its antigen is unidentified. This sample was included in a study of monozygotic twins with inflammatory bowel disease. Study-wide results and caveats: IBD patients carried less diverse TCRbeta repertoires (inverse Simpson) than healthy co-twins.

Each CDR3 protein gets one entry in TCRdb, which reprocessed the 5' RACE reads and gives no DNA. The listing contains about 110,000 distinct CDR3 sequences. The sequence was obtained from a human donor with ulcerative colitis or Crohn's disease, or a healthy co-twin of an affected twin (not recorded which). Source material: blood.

The CDR3 protein is CASNGGTSGRPGGELFF. The chain carries TRBV7-9 and TRBJ2-2; TCRdb names TRBD2, which stays unverified in the absence of DNA. This CDR3 comprises 17 residues. Germline values: CDR1 SEHNR, CDR2 FQNEAQ (reference sequence).